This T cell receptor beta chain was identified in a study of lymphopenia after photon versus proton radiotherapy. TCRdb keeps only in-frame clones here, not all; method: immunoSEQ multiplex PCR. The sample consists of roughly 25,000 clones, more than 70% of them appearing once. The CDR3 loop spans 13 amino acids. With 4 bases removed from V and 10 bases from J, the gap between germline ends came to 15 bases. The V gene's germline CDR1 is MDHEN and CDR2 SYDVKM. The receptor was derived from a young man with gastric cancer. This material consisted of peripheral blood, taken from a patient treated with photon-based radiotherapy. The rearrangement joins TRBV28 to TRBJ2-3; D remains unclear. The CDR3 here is CASSSRRRSPQYF. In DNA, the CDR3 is TGTGCCAGCAGTTCCCGACGCAGGTCTCCGCAGTATTTT.